Presented here are 10 T cell receptor beta chains from one specimen sequenced in a study of cytomegalovirus exposure and HLA in healthy donors. The protocol was immunoSEQ multiplex PCR, while the TCRdb copy is restricted to in-frame clones and leaves out a portion. Of under 200,000 clones listed, 75% to 90% are singletons. Sequencing was done on a sample of PBMCs. The source is a young woman in good health and CMV-seronegative.

The J gene is TRBJ1-1, the V gene TRBV9; D is undetermined. The germline gives CDR1 SGDLS, CDR2 YYNGEE. V was clipped by 0 bases and J by 3 bases, with 12 bases between them. The CDR3 contains 15 residues. The CDR3 DNA reads as TGTGCCAGCAGCGTAGGGGCAGGTTACTACACTGAAGCTTTCTTT. This translates into CASSVGAGYYTEAFF. The full variable domain, rest sourced from reference TRBV9 and TRBJ1-1, is DSGVTQTPKHLITATGQRVTLRCSPRSGDLSVYWYQQSLDQGLQFLIQYYNGEERAKGNILERFSAQQFPDLHSELNLSSLELGDSALYFCASSVGAGYYTEAFFGQGTRLTVV.

J is TRBJ2-1 and V is TRBV5-1; D remains unclear. The CDR3 has 15 amino acids. Trimming took 0 bases from V and 0 from J, leaving 7 bases between them. The germline V gene has CDR1 SGHRS and CDR2 YFSETQ. CDR3 residues: CASSLVRGSYNEQFF. The CDR3 coding sequence is TGCGCCAGCAGCTTGGTGAGAGGCTCCTACAATGAGCAGTTCTTC.

The chain joins TRBV5-1 to TRBJ1-2; D gene uncertain. This CDR3 comprises 11 residues. CDR1 and CDR2 from the germline V gene are SGHRS and YFSETQ. V lost 5 bases and J lost 5, with 7 bases in between. The CDR3 sequence is CASRKEYGYTF. The CDR3 region has the DNA TGCGCCAGCAGAAAGGAGTATGGCTACACCTTC.

This clone turned up a few times. The chain joins TRBV5-4 to TRBJ1-2; D unclear. Trimming took 2 bases from V and 4 from J, leaving 12 bases between them. Looked up from germline, CDR1 is SGHNT and CDR2 is YYREEE (reference sequence). There are 14 residues in the CDR3. The CDR3 coding sequence is TGTGCCAGCAGCTTAAACGGGGAAAGCTATGGCTACACCTTC. This encodes CASSLNGESYGYTF.

This sequence joins TRBV27 and TRBJ2-2, with D possibly matching TRBD1 (6 bases). The CDR3 is made up of 15 amino acids. Trimming removed 1 base from V and 1 base from J, with 7 bases in between. Per germline, CDR1 MNHEY and CDR2 SMNVEV (reference sequence). The CDR3 sequence: CASSLYRVNTGELFF. CDR3 bases: TGTGCCAGCAGTTTATACAGGGTGAACACCGGGGAGCTGTTTTTT.

This chain joins TRBV4-3 and TRBJ1-2; D possibly corresponds to TRBD1 (5 bases). Per germline, CDR1 LGHNA and CDR2 YSLEER. The CDR3 consists of 14 residues. Trimming took 2 bases from V and 0 from J, leaving 7 bases between them. The CDR3 sequence: CASSQWTTNYGYTF. DNA for the CDR3: TGCGCCAGCAGCCAATGGACAACTAACTATGGCTACACCTTC.

This sequence joins TRBV7-2 and TRBJ2-7; TRBD1 agrees at 10 bases. Germline CDR1 reads SGHTA; CDR2 reads FQGNSA. Germline trimming cut 6 bases from V and 6 bases from J; bases unmatched to any gene: 8. The CDR3 is 14 amino acids. In DNA form, the CDR3 reads TGTGCCAGCAGTTTCGGACAGGGGGGCATCGAGCAGTACTTC. Translating it yields CASSFGQGGIEQYF.

The chain employs TRBV11-2 and TRBJ1-4; 9 positions agree with TRBD1. The CDR3 loop spans 17 amino acids. Germline lookup yields CDR1 SGHAT and CDR2 FQNNGV. The trim removed 5 bases at V and 0 bases at J, leaving 7 bases unmatched. CDR3 DNA: TGTGCCAGCAGCCTCGGACAGGGGACAGCAACTAATGAAAAACTGTTTTTT. The encoded protein is CASSLGQGTATNEKLFF.

The chain combines TRBV19 with TRBJ1-4; TRBD1 matches at 10 bases. The CDR3 loop spans 15 amino acids. CDR1 and CDR2 (germline): LNHDA, SQIVND (reference sequence). The junction had 4 bases not matched to a gene; V was cut back by 4 bases and J by 5 bases. CDR3 sequence reads: CASSTRTGGNEKLFF. CDR3 sequence (DNA): TGTGCCAGTAGTACTCGGACAGGGGGGAATGAAAAACTGTTTTTT.

CDR3 loop: CASSSGQTQETQYF. CDR3 in DNA: TGTGCCAGCAGCTCTGGACAGACCCAAGAGACCCAGTACTTC. This chain links TRBV5-4 with TRBJ2-5; tentative D call: TRBD1 (6 bases). The CDR3 covers 14 residues. Germline V gene sequence: CDR1 SGHNT, CDR2 YYREEE (reference sequence). V was cut by 3 bases and J by 1 base, with 10 bases left in between.